Here is one T cell receptor beta chain with its context. Source study methods: Quantification of nucleated cells was approximated via reference gene primer amplification. Generated by immunoSEQ multiplex PCR, the TCRdb table keeps only in-frame clones and is missing some. V and J calls and clone size come straight from that table; D and trimming were deduced from the DNA. The sample lists over 20,000 clones; over 75% were seen once. This record comes from a study of blood T cell repertoires in COVID-19. Whole-study context: From the United States, Italy and Spain came samples of acute and convalescent COVID-19. T cells, B-cell-depleted T cells, or PBMCs provided the cDNA or gDNA that served as material.

Looked up from germline, CDR1 is SGHDT and CDR2 is YYEEEE. The CDR3 sequence is 13 residues long. V lost 4 bases, J lost 2 bases, and 9 bases lay in between. V and J are TRBV5-6 and TRBJ1-2; weak D call: TRBD1 (6 bases). The TCR was taken from a man aged 50 or older with active or convalescent COVID-19. Sequenced material: peripheral blood. For the CDR3, the DNA is TGTGCCAGCAGCGCAGACAGGAACTATGGCTACACCTTC. Residues: CASSADRNYGYTF.